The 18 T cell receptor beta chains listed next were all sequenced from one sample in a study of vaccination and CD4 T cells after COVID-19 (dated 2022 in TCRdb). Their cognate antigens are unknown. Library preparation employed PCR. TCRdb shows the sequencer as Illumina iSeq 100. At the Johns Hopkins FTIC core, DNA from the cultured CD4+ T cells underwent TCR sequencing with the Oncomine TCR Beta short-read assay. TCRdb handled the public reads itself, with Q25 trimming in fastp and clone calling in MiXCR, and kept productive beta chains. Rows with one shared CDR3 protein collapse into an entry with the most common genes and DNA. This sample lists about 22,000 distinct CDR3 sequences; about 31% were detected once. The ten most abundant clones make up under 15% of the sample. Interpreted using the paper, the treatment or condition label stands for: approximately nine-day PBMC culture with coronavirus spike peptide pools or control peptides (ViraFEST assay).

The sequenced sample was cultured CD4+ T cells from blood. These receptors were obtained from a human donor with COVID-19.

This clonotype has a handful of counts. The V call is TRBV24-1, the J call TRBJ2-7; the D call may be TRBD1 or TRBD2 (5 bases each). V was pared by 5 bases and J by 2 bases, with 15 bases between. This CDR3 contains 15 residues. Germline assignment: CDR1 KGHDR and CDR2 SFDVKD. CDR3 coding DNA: TGTGCCACCAGTGCCGCCGGCCGGGACCCCTACGAGCAGTACTTC. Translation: CATSAAGRDPYEQYF.

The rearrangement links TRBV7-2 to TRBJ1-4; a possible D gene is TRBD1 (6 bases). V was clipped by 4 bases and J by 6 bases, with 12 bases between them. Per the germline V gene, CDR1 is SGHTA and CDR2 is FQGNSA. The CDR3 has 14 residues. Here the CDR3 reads CASSSDRGDEKLFF. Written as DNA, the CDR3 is TGTGCCAGCAGCTCGGACAGAGGGGATGAAAAACTGTTTTTT.

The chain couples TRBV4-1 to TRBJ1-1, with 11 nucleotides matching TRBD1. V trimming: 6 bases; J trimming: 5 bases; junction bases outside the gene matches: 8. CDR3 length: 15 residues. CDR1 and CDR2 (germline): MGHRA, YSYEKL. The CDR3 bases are TGCGCCAGCAGACGGACAGGGGGCGGTGAGACTGAAGCTTTCTTT. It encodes CASRRTGGGETEAFF.

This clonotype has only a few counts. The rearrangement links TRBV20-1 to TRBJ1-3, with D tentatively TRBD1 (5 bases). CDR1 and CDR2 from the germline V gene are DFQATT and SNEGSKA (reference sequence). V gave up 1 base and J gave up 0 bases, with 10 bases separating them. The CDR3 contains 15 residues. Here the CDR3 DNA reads TGCAGTGCTAGAGTTGGGACTGTCTCTGGAAACACCATATATTTT. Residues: CSARVGTVSGNTIYF.

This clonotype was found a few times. The CDR3 protein is CASSFSEHNQPQHF. In nucleotides, the CDR3 is TGTGCCAGCAGCTTCTCAGAACACAATCAGCCCCAGCATTTT. The J gene is TRBJ1-5, the V gene TRBV7-9; D is uncertain. Trimming shortened V by 3 bases and J by 3 bases, and 9 bases separated the two germline ends. Germline V lookup: CDR1 SEHNR, CDR2 FQNEAQ (reference sequence). The CDR3 has 14 amino acids.

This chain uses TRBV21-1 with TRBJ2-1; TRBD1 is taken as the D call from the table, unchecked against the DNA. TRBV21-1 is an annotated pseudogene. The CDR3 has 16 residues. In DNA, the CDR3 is TGTGCCAGCAGCAAAAAATTTCGGGACAGGGCCCATGAGCAGTTCTTC. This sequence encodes CASSKKFRDRAHEQFF.

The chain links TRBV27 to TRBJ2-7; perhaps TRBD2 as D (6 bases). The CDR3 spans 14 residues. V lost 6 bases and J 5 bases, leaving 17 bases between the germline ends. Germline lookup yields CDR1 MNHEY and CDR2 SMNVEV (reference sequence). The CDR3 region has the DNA TGTGCCAGCAGCCCTAACCGGGGGACGAACGAGCAGTACTTC. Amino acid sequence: CASSPNRGTNEQYF.

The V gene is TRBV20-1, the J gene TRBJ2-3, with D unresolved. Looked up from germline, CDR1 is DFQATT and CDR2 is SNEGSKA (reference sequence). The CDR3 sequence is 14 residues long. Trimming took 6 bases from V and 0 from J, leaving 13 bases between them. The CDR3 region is CSAKIWASTDTQYF. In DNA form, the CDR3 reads TGCAGTGCAAAGATCTGGGCTAGCACAGATACGCAGTATTTT.

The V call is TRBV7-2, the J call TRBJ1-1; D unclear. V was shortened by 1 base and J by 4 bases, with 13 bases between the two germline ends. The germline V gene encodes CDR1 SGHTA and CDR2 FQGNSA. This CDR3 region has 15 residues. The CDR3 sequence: CASSLGSGRGTEAFF. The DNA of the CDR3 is TGTGCCAGCAGCTTAGGATCCGGGCGGGGCACTGAAGCTTTCTTT.

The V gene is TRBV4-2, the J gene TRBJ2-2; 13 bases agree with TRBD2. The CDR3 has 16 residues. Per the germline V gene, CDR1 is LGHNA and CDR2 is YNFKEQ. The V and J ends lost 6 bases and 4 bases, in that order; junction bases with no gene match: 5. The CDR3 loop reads CASSILAGGSTGELFF. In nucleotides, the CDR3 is TGTGCCAGCAGTATACTAGCGGGGGGGAGCACCGGGGAGCTGTTTTTT.

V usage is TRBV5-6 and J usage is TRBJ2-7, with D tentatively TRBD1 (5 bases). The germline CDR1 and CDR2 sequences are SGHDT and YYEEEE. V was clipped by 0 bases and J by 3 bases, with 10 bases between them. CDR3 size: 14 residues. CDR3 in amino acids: CASSLGSQGYEQYF. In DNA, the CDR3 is TGTGCCAGCAGCTTGGGATCGCAGGGCTACGAGCAGTACTTC.

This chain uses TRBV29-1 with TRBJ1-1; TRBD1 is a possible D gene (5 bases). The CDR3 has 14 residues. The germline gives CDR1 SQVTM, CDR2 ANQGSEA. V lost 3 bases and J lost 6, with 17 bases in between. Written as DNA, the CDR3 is TGCAGCGTTGATTACGGGCAGGGAAATGCTGAAGCTTTCTTT. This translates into CSVDYGQGNAEAFF.

CDR3 region: CASSEGQGLGLGNEQFF. CDR3 sequence (DNA): TGTGCCAGCAGTGAAGGACAGGGACTAGGGCTTGGGAATGAGCAGTTCTTC. The chain joins TRBV6-1 to TRBJ2-1; tentatively, D is TRBD2 (8 bases). The CDR3 runs 17 residues. Germline V gives CDR1 MNHNS, CDR2 SASEGT. With 1 base removed from V and 7 bases from J, the gap between germline ends came to 20 bases.

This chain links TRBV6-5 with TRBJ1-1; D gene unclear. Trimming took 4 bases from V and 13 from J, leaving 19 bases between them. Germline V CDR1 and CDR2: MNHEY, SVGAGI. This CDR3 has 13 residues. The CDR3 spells CASSSRSGLNVFF. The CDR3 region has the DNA TGTGCCAGCAGTTCCCGGTCGGGGTTAAACGTTTTCTTT.

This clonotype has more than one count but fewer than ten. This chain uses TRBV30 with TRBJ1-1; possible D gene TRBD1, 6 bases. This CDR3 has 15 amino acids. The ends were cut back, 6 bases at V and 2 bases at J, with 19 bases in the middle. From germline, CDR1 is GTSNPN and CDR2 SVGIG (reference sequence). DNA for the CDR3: TGTGCCTGTCTTCATGGGGGGGCCTTCAACACTGAAGCTTTCTTT. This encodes CACLHGGAFNTEAFF.

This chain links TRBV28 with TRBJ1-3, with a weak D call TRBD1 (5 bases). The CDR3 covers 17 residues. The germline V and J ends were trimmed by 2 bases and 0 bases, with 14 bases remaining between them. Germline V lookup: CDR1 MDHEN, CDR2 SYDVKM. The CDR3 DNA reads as TGTGCCAGCAGTTTAGCCAGGACACAAAGCTCTGGAAACACCATATATTTT. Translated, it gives CASSLARTQSSGNTIYF.

CDR3 residues: CASSPRTGTVAKNIQYF. The CDR3 DNA reads TGTGCCAGCAGCCCCCGGACCGGGACCGTAGCCAAAAACATTCAGTACTTC. The chain recombines TRBV11-2 with TRBJ2-4; D possibly matches TRBD1 or TRBD2 (5 bases each). V lost 5 bases, J lost 0 bases, and 17 bases lay in between. This CDR3 spans 17 amino acids. Germline-derived CDR1 and CDR2 are SGHAT and FQNNGV.

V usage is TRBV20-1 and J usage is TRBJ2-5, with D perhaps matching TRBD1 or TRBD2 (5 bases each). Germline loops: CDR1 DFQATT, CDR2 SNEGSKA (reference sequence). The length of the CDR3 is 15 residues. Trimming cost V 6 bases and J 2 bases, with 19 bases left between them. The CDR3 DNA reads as TGCAGTGCCAGTTCGACCGGGGCAGCACAAGAGACCCAGTACTTC. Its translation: CSASSTGAAQETQYF.